This T cell receptor (beta chain) was profiled in a study of blood T cell repertoires in COVID-19. In the study overall: Specimens from acute and convalescent COVID-19 originated in the United States, Italy and Spain. Sample material is recorded as cDNA or gDNA derived from T cells, B-cell-depleted T cells, or PBMCs.

From germline, CDR1 is SGHVS and CDR2 FQNEAQ. The V and J ends lost 5 bases and 4 bases respectively, with 14 bases between them. This CDR3 spans 14 amino acids. Authors' processing steps: Estimated nucleated cell counts came from reference gene primer amplification. Assay: immunoSEQ multiplex PCR; the TCRdb copy retains only in-frame clones and omits some. Clone size and V and J calls were adopted from that table, with D and trimming inferred from the DNA. The table has 250,000 or so clones, about 88% seen once. The source is a woman in her seventies with active or convalescent COVID-19. V usage is TRBV7-8 and J usage is TRBJ1-2; D perhaps matches TRBD1 (6 bases). The sequencing sample was made of peripheral blood. In nucleotides, the CDR3 is TGTGCCAGCAGCGGTACACAGGGAAGCTATGGCTACACCTTC. Amino acid sequence: CASSGTQGSYGYTF.